These T cell receptor beta chains were read from a single sample in a study of cytomegalovirus exposure and HLA in healthy donors. Only in-frame clones appear in the TCRdb table, and some are missing; sequencing was by immunoSEQ multiplex PCR. This sample carries tens of thousands of clones, around 78% of them seen once, and the ten largest clones take approximately 1.5%. The sample taken for sequencing was PBMCs. The receptor set was obtained from a female donor in good health and CMV-seronegative. The CDR3 runs from the conserved cysteine through the conserved F or W. The D gene is left open where the match is weak. Clone size is shown for a subset of rows, as once, few, many or a class of expanded clone.

j_call clone_size v_call cdr3_length d_call cdr3_aa cdr3_nt
TRBJ2-2 - TRBV18 14 TRBD1 CASTPGQDTGELFF TGTGCCAGCACGCCGGGACAGGACACCGGGGAGCTGTTTTTT
TRBJ2-7 - TRBV27 15 TRBD2 CASSSQGLGAYEQYF TGTGCCAGCAGTTCTCAGGGACTAGGCGCCTACGAGCAGTACTTC
TRBJ1-1 - TRBV9 16 - CASSTTPTTGNTEAFF TGTGCCAGCAGCACTACCCCCACAACAGGGAACACTGAAGCTTTCTTT
TRBJ2-5 - TRBV6-5 13 - CASSYSRVETQYF TGTGCCAGCAGTTACTCGCGGGTGGAGACCCAGTACTTC
TRBJ1-2 - TRBV9 15 TRBD1 CASSARQGRRYGYTF TGTGCCAGCAGCGCTAGACAGGGCAGGAGGTATGGCTACACCTTC
TRBJ1-1 - TRBV5-1 15 - CASSYLERAHTEAFF TGCGCCAGCAGCTACCTCGAGAGGGCGCACACTGAAGCTTTCTTT
TRBJ1-1 - TRBV7-6 14 TRBD1 CASSLETGGTEAFF TGTGCCAGCAGCTTAGAGACAGGGGGGACTGAAGCTTTCTTT
TRBJ2-1 - TRBV19 18 TRBD1 CASQEGQAWYSSYNEQFF TGTGCCAGTCAAGAGGGACAGGCATGGTATAGCTCCTACAATGAGCAGTTCTTC
TRBJ2-7 once TRBV5-1 14 - CASSGGGEAYEQYF TGCGCCAGCAGCGGTGGAGGGGAGGCCTACGAGCAGTACTTC
TRBJ2-2 few TRBV6-4 13 TRBD1 CASSLQGSGELFF TGTGCCAGCAGTTTACAGGGGTCCGGGGAGCTGTTTTTT
TRBJ2-7 - TRBV25-1 16 TRBD1 CASTGQGTSLNYEQYF TGTGCCAGCACCGGACAGGGGACCTCTCTAAACTACGAGCAGTACTTC
TRBJ1-5 - TRBV19 14 - CASSRLQGNQPQHF TGTGCCAGTAGTAGATTACAGGGCAATCAGCCCCAGCATTTT
TRBJ2-1 - TRBV4-3 13 - CASSQGGHNEQFF TGCGCCAGCAGCCAAGGAGGCCACAATGAGCAGTTCTTC
TRBJ1-2 - TRBV6-6 13 TRBD1 CASSLDRDYGYTF TGTGCCAGCAGTTTAGACAGGGACTATGGCTACACCTTC
TRBJ1-3 - TRBV5-1 15 TRBD1 CASSTGTASGNTIYF TGCGCCAGCAGTACCGGGACAGCCTCTGGAAACACCATATATTTT
TRBJ2-4 - TRBV18 16 - CASSPGQGNAKNIQYF TGTGCCAGCTCACCAGGGCAGGGTAATGCCAAAAACATTCAGTACTTC
TRBJ2-6 - TRBV4-2 15 - CASSLGSSGANVLTF TGTGCCAGCAGCCTGGGCAGCTCTGGGGCCAACGTCCTGACTTTC
TRBJ2-7 - TRBV19 10 TRBD1 CASKGTGWAF TGTGCCAGTAAGGGGACAGGGTGGGCCTTC
TRBJ1-1 - TRBV7-2 13 - CASSLIVQNEAFF TGTGCCAGCAGCTTAATCGTCCAGAATGAAGCTTTCTTT